The next 11 T cell receptor beta chains were all read from a single sample in a study of molecular identifiers for immune sequencing clone quantification. A single record per CDR3 protein comes from TCRdb applying MiXCR to the PCR reads. The sample lists over 300,000 distinct CDR3 sequences; roughly 24% were seen once. The sequenced sample was naive CD8+ T cells from blood, with Jurkat cell RNA spiked in. Subset described: FACS-sorted CD8+CD4-CCR7+CD45RA+ naive T cells. These receptors all stem from a human donor in good health. Some libraries in this study had Jurkat cell RNA spiked in.

In regard to this clonotype: This may be a read error: a much more frequent sequence differs by one nucleotide. This chain joins TRBV2 and TRBJ2-3; D is unclear. Germline V CDR1 and CDR2: SNHLY, FYNNEI. V gave up 4 bases and J gave up 2 bases, with 16 bases separating them. The CDR3 has 16 amino acids. CDR3 in amino acids: CASSAISVRHTDTQYF. DNA of the CDR3: TGTGCCAGCAGTGCAATTTCTGTGAGACACACAGATACGCAGTATTTT. The entire variable domain, with the rest obtained from reference TRBV2 and TRBJ2-3, is as follows: EPEVTQTPSHQVTQMGQEVILRCVPISNHLYFYWYRQILGQKVEFLVSFYNNEISEKSEIFDDQFSVERPDGSNFTLKIRSTKLEDSAMYFCASSAISVRHTDTQYFGPGTRLTVL.

Of note for this clonotype: One junction end does not reproduce the germline sequence, and a read error may be involved. The chain joins TRBV7-9 to TRBJ2-5; no clear D gene. The CDR3 consists of 15 residues. Germline V gives CDR1 SEHNR, CDR2 FQNEAQ (reference sequence). Here the CDR3 reads CASSPYWGGGETRYF. CDR3 sequence (DNA): TGTGCCAGCAGCCCCTACTGGGGTGGCGGTGAGACCCGGTACTTC.

This clonotype was seen a handful of times. The chain recombines TRBV20-1 with TRBJ2-7; 7 bases align to TRBD2. V lost 0 bases to trimming and J lost 3 bases; unmatched junction nucleotides: 8. The length of the CDR3 is 15 residues. The germline V gene has CDR1 DFQATT and CDR2 SNEGSKA (reference sequence). The DNA for the CDR3 is TGCAGTGCTAGAGATGAGGCTAGCGGTCTCTACGAGCAGTACTTC. Its protein is CSARDEASGLYEQYF.

This rearrangement joins TRBV20-1 to TRBJ2-5; 10 bases line up with TRBD1. J was trimmed by 0 bases and V by 0 bases; bases with no gene match: 13. Germline V CDR1 and CDR2: DFQATT, SNEGSKA (reference sequence). This CDR3 is 19 amino acids long. As DNA, the CDR3 is TGCAGTGCTAGAGATCCTGGACAGGGGGAAGGGCAATACCAAGAGACCCAGTACTTC. Translation: CSARDPGQGEGQYQETQYF.

There are a few counts of this clonotype. The CDR3 does not close with the conserved phenylalanine or tryptophan, likely indicating a read error. The DNA is left out, because the CDR3 cannot be placed on it with certainty; the CDR3 is given as TCRdb lists it. The J gene is TRBJ2-5, the V gene TRBV21-1. TRBV21-1 is an annotated pseudogene. Inclusive of both ends, the CDR3 amounts to 15 amino acids. The CDR3 protein is CASSKEKTIQETQYL.

To note about this clonotype: Compared with germline, one end of the junction differs, possibly owing to a read error. V and J are TRBV7-9 and TRBJ2-3; unclear D gene. The germline CDR1 and CDR2 sequences are SEHNR and FQNEAQ (reference sequence). This CDR3 has 13 residues. CDR3 in DNA: TGTACCAGCAGCCCCCCTCTACTCGATACGCAGTATTTT. Protein sequence: CTSSPPLLDTQYF. Looking up the rest from reference TRBV7-9 and TRBJ2-3 gives the full variable domain: DTGVSQNPRHKITKRGQNVTFRCDPISEHNRLYWYRQTLGQGPEFLTYFQNEAQLEKSRLLSDRFSAERPKGSFSTLEIQRTEQGDSAMYLCTSSPPLLDTQYFGPGTRLTVL.

This clonotype was seen more than once but under ten times. This chain uses TRBV7-6 with TRBJ1-5; 7 bases are a match to TRBD1. The V and J ends lost 5 bases and 3 bases, in that order; junction bases with no gene match: 7. Germline V gene data show CDR1 as SGHVS and CDR2 as FNYEAQ. The length of the CDR3 is 15 residues. The CDR3 here is CASSQTTGVNQPQHF. In nucleotides, the CDR3 is TGTGCCAGCAGCCAAACCACAGGGGTCAATCAGCCCCAGCATTTT.

This clonotype appeared many times. The chain carries TRBV7-6 and TRBJ2-7; unclear D gene. Germline V lookup: CDR1 SGHVS, CDR2 FNYEAQ. V lost 0 bases and J 7 bases, leaving 7 bases between the germline ends. This CDR3 spans 12 amino acids. The CDR3 loop reads CASSLAGHEQYF. In DNA form, the CDR3 reads TGTGCCAGCAGCTTAGCAGGTCATGAGCAGTACTTC.

This clonotype was picked up a small number of times. The V call is TRBV11-2, the J call TRBJ2-1; D is uncertain. Germline loops: CDR1 SGHAT, CDR2 FQNNGV. This CDR3 is 15 amino acids long. V lost 7 bases to trimming and J lost 10 bases, with 23 bases between them. The DNA of the CDR3 is TGTGCCAGCATTCCAAGATCCCCTTCTATAGGGGAGCAGTTCTTC. Translating it yields CASIPRSPSIGEQFF. Full variable domain (remainder filled in from reference TRBV11-2 and TRBJ2-1): EAGVAQSPRYKIIEKRQSVAFWCNPISGHATLYWYQQILGQGPKLLIQFQNNGVVDDSQLPKDRFSAERLKGVDSTLKIQPAKLEDSAVYLCASIPRSPSIGEQFFGPGTRLTVL.

This clonotype has ten or more counts. The chain links TRBV7-9 to TRBJ2-7; tentatively, D is TRBD1 or TRBD2 (5 bases each). CDR1 is SEHNR and CDR2 is FQNEAQ in the germline V gene (reference sequence). V was clipped by 1 base and J by 3 bases, with 13 bases between them. The CDR3 covers 15 residues. Here the CDR3 DNA reads TGTGCCAGCAGCTTAGATCCAGGGAGCCTCTACGAGCAGTACTTC. It encodes CASSLDPGSLYEQYF. The full variable domain, its missing parts supplied by reference TRBV7-9 and TRBJ2-7, is DTGVSQNPRHKITKRGQNVTFRCDPISEHNRLYWYRQTLGQGPEFLTYFQNEAQLEKSRLLSDRFSAERPKGSFSTLEIQRTEQGDSAMYLCASSLDPGSLYEQYFGPGTRLTVT.

This clonotype has a handful of counts. The CDR3 region is CASSVAATPADEQYF. DNA for the CDR3: TGCGCCAGCAGCGTGGCCGCTACCCCTGCGGACGAGCAGTACTTC. The V call is TRBV5-1, the J call TRBJ2-7; D remains ambiguous. Between the trimmed V and J ends, which lost 4 bases and 5 bases, there was a span of 19 bases. CDR3 length: 15 residues. Germline V CDR1 and CDR2: SGHRS, YFSETQ. The full variable domain, its missing parts supplied by reference TRBV5-1 and TRBJ2-7, is KAGVTQTPRYLIKTRGQQVTLSCSPISGHRSVSWYQQTPGQGLQFLFEYFSETQRNKGNFPGRFSGRQFSNSRSEMNVSTLELGDSALYLCASSVAATPADEQYFGPGTRLTVT.